Below, 11 T cell receptor beta chains from the same sample are listed, as sequenced in a study of blood T cell repertoires in COVID-19. This table comes from immunoSEQ multiplex PCR, and its TCRdb copy is limited to in-frame clones, with some not included. This sample carries 100,000 to 150,000 clones, 70% to 90% of them seen once, and the ten largest clones take over 1%. The specimen was peripheral blood. The source of these receptors is a woman older than 75 with acute or convalescent COVID-19.

The J gene is TRBJ1-2, the V gene TRBV5-1; 8 nucleotides line up with TRBD1. CDR1 is SGHRS and CDR2 is YFSETQ in the germline V gene. The CDR3 runs 14 residues. V gave up 2 bases and J gave up 8 bases; unmatched junction bases: 8. The CDR3: CASSLTTGDDGYTF. CDR3 DNA sequence: TGCGCCAGCAGCTTAACGACAGGGGATGACGGCTACACCTTC.

The rearrangement uses TRBV5-1 and TRBJ1-2, with 7 bases lining up with TRBD1. This CDR3 is built from 15 residues. V shed 4 bases, J shed 4 bases, and the junction held 10 bases outside the gene matches. Germline CDR1 is SGHRS and CDR2 is YFSETQ. CDR3 region: CASSVTRTGIYGYTF. CDR3 bases: TGCGCCAGCAGCGTAACTAGGACAGGCATCTATGGCTACACCTTC.

This clone is a singleton in its sample. The V and J genes are TRBV4-1 and TRBJ2-1; D is perhaps TRBD1 (6 bases). The germline CDR1 and CDR2 sequences are MGHRA and YSYEKL. Trimming pared 2 bases from V and 5 bases from J, leaving 19 bases between. This CDR3 spans 17 amino acids. For the CDR3, the DNA is TGCGCCAGCAGCCAATCCAAGGAACAGGGTAATAACAATGAGCAGTTCTTC. Amino acids: CASSQSKEQGNNNEQFF.

This sequence joins TRBV3-1 (or the pseudogene TRBV3-2) and TRBJ2-7, with a weak D call TRBD1 (6 bases). Germline V gives CDR1 LGHDT, CDR2 YNNKEL (reference sequence). V was pared by 7 bases and J by 4 bases, with 14 bases between. The CDR3 spans 13 residues. The CDR3 coding sequence is TGTGCCAGCACTCCGGGGACACCTTACGAGCAGTACTTC. Its protein is CASTPGTPYEQYF.

V and J are TRBV7-2 and TRBJ2-7, with 9 positions matching TRBD1. The CDR3 has 14 amino acids. The germline CDR1 and CDR2 sequences are SGHTA and FQGNSA. The V gene end was trimmed by 3 bases and the J gene end by 3 bases; junction bases not matched to a gene: 3. CDR3 bases: TGTGCCAGCAGCTTTCAGGGACAGGGCTACGAGCAGTACTTC. Translating gives CASSFQGQGYEQYF.

This clone was found a few times. In DNA form, the CDR3 reads TGTGCCAGCAGCCGAATCATGACAGGGGGTAATGAAAAACTGTTTTTT. Translation gives CASSRIMTGGNEKLFF. V gene TRBV28 combines with J gene TRBJ1-4; 9 bases fit TRBD1. The CDR3 is 16 amino acids. CDR1 is MDHEN and CDR2 is SYDVKM in the germline V gene. The trim removed 6 bases at V and 4 bases at J, leaving 9 bases unmatched.

The chain uses TRBV18 and TRBJ2-3; 11 bases align to TRBD1. Unmatched junction bases numbered 1, after V lost 1 base and J lost 1 base. The CDR3 runs to 16 residues. Germline CDR1 and CDR2: KGHSH and LQKENI. The CDR3 DNA follows: TGTGCCAGCTCACCACGGACAGGGGGCGGCACAGATACGCAGTATTTT. Translating it yields CASSPRTGGGTDTQYF.

The genes are TRBV7-8 and TRBJ1-5; a possible D gene is TRBD1 (6 bases). Germline V CDR1 and CDR2: SGHVS, FQNEAQ. V lost 1 base and J lost 6, with 7 bases in between. CDR3 length equals 13 residues. The CDR3 spells CASSLDRVQPQHF. Written as DNA, the CDR3 is TGTGCCAGCAGCTTAGACAGGGTTCAGCCCCAGCATTTT. Full variable domain (rest looked up from reference TRBV7-8 and TRBJ1-5): GAGVSQSPRYKVAKRGQDVALRCDPISGHVSLFWYQQALGQGPEFLTYFQNEAQLDKSGLPSDRFFAERPEGSVSTLKIQRTQQEDSAVYLCASSLDRVQPQHFGDGTRLSIL.

The chain joins TRBV2 to TRBJ2-3; D is unresolved. The germline gives CDR1 SNHLY, CDR2 FYNNEI. The CDR3 is 14 amino acids. V lost 2 bases and J 1 base, leaving 7 bases between the germline ends. The chain's CDR3 is CASSEQRRTDTQYF. The DNA of the CDR3 is TGTGCCAGCAGTGAACAGAGGCGCACAGATACGCAGTATTTT.

There are a few counts of this clone. The rearrangement uses TRBV11-2 and TRBJ2-2; D gene uncertain. Trimming left V 5 bases short and J 0 bases short, with 7 bases between. CDR1 is SGHAT and CDR2 is FQNNGV in the germline V gene. The CDR3 covers 14 residues. The CDR3 here is CASSPMPNTGELFF. In DNA form, the CDR3 reads TGTGCCAGCAGCCCTATGCCGAACACCGGGGAGCTGTTTTTT.

The rearrangement uses TRBV18 and TRBJ1-2, with 8 bases identical to TRBD1. CDR1 and CDR2 from the germline V gene are KGHSH and LQKENI. CDR3 length: 14 residues. V was pared by 3 bases and J by 4 bases, with 4 bases of the junction left unmatched. CDR3 nucleotides: TGTGCCAGCTCACCTAGGACAGGGTCCTATGGCTACACCTTC. It translates to CASSPRTGSYGYTF.